This T cell receptor beta chain was found in a study of blood T cell repertoires in COVID-19. Study information: Sites in the United States, Italy and Spain provided acute and convalescent COVID-19 samples. PBMCs, B-cell-depleted T cells, or T cells provided the cDNA or gDNA that made up the material.

In the study's own analysis: Amplification from reference gene primers served as the basis for estimated nucleated cell counts. Generated by immunoSEQ multiplex PCR, the TCRdb table keeps only in-frame clones and is missing some. That table gives V, J and clone size, and the DNA gave D and trimming. The sample includes about 110,000 clones, less than 75% of them seen just once. V was pared by 3 bases and J by 8 bases, with 19 bases between. Germline V CDR1 and CDR2: GTSNPN, SVGIG (reference sequence). The CDR3 consists of 14 residues. Material: peripheral blood. The sequence was collected from a woman between 40 and 55 years old with acute or convalescent COVID-19. The chain has TRBV30 and TRBJ1-2; D uncertain. CDR3 protein: CAWSTRLNLRGYTF. For the CDR3, the DNA is TGTGCCTGGAGCACTAGACTCAACTTGCGGGGCTACACCTTC.